The next 19 T cell receptor beta chains were all read from a single sample in a study of blood T cell repertoires in COVID-19. Sequencing used immunoSEQ multiplex PCR; TCRdb keeps in-frame clones, though not all of them. The sample consists of 95,000 to 150,000 clones, approximately 86% of them appearing once. The sequencing input was peripheral blood. The receptors were sampled from a woman aged 45-60 years with active or convalescent COVID-19.

The J gene is TRBJ2-1, the V gene TRBV6-5; 7 bases fit TRBD1. The trim removed 6 bases at V and 2 bases at J, leaving 7 bases unmatched. Germline V CDR1 and CDR2: MNHEY, SVGAGI. The CDR3 is made up of 15 amino acids. CDR3 in amino acids: CASSPHGQAYNEQFF. In nucleotides, the CDR3 is TGTGCCAGCAGCCCGCACGGACAGGCCTACAATGAGCAGTTCTTC.

The gene calls are TRBV7-6 and TRBJ1-4; 10 nucleotides agree with TRBD1. Losses at the gene ends were 3 bases for V and 5 bases for J; bases not matched to a gene: 12. This CDR3 region has 18 residues. Looked up from germline, CDR1 is SGHVS and CDR2 is FNYEAQ. Here the CDR3 reads CASSLTGGLPQTNEKLFF. The CDR3 DNA reads as TGTGCCAGCAGCTTGACAGGGGGCCTCCCCCAAACCAATGAAAAACTGTTTTTT.

V and J are TRBV27 and TRBJ1-2; 8 positions match TRBD1. CDR1 MNHEY and CDR2 SMNVEV come from the germline V gene (reference sequence). Trimming cost V 3 bases and J 7 bases; bases outside gene matches: 7. The length of the CDR3 is 14 residues. The CDR3 DNA reads TGTGCCAGCAGTTTCTCTGGACAGGGAGGTGGCTACACCTTC. It translates to CASSFSGQGGGYTF.

The rearrangement links TRBV7-9 to TRBJ2-1; 8 nucleotides align to TRBD2. Germline-derived CDR1 and CDR2 are SEHNR and FQNEAQ (reference sequence). Trimming took 1 base from V and 9 from J; bases not matched to a gene: 5. The CDR3 has 14 residues. CDR3 in amino acids: CASSLEAGEGEQFF. CDR3 nucleotides: TGTGCCAGCAGCTTAGAAGCGGGAGAGGGTGAGCAGTTCTTC.

The chain carries TRBV5-4 and TRBJ2-1; the match to TRBD2 covers 8 bases. CDR1 and CDR2 (germline): SGHNT, YYREEE (reference sequence). The CDR3 is made up of 13 amino acids. Written as DNA, the CDR3 is TGTGCAATCCCTGGGACTAGTGTCGATGAGCAGTTCTTC. Encoded protein: CAIPGTSVDEQFF.

J is TRBJ2-6 and V is TRBV7-2; D is unclear. Trimming removed 5 bases at V and 3 bases at J, with 8 bases between. CDR3 length: 14 amino acids. CDR1 and CDR2 (germline): SGHTA, FQGNSA. The CDR3 DNA sequence: TGTGCCAGCAGCCCCCTTCGTGGGGCCAACGTCCTGACTTTC. Translating it yields CASSPLRGANVLTF.

This chain joins TRBV10-3 and TRBJ1-5; 12 bases align to TRBD1. The CDR3 loop spans 14 amino acids. The V gene's germline CDR1 is ENHRY and CDR2 SYGVKD. The V segment lost 7 bases and the J segment 7 bases; nucleotides outside the gene matches: 5. The CDR3 protein is CAIKGQGAQQPQHF. Written as DNA, the CDR3 is TGTGCCATCAAGGGACAGGGGGCTCAACAGCCCCAGCATTTT.

The genes are TRBV3-1 (or the pseudogene TRBV3-2) and TRBJ2-1, with D hard to call. V was pared by 3 bases and J by 5 bases, with 14 bases between. Germline CDR1 reads LGHDT; CDR2 reads YNNKEL (reference sequence). This CDR3 region has 15 residues. The CDR3 spells CASSQAVGRHNEQFF. CDR3 bases: TGTGCCAGCAGCCAGGCGGTTGGTAGGCACAATGAGCAGTTCTTC.

The rearrangement joins TRBV27 to TRBJ1-4; a weak D match, TRBD1 (5 bases). The V gene lost 3 bases and the J gene lost 8 bases, with 10 bases spanning the gap. The CDR3 has 13 amino acids. CDR1 MNHEY and CDR2 SMNVEV come from the germline V gene (reference sequence). CDR3 sequence reads: CASSFRVREKLFF. Written as DNA, the CDR3 is TGTGCCAGCAGTTTCAGGGTTCGAGAAAAACTGTTTTTT.

The CDR3 nucleotides read TGTGCCAGCAGTTTAGGGCAGGTTCGAGGGGGTGAAGCTTTCTTT. It codes for CASSLGQVRGGEAFF. V gene TRBV27 combines with J gene TRBJ1-1, with TRBD1 as a possible D gene (6 bases). V was clipped by 2 bases and J by 7 bases, with 17 bases between them. CDR3 length equals 15 residues. The germline gives CDR1 MNHEY, CDR2 SMNVEV (reference sequence).

The chain links TRBV29-1 to TRBJ1-1; D unclear. Trimming cost V 5 bases and J 0 bases, with 10 bases left between them. This CDR3 has 13 amino acids. In germline, CDR1 is SQVTM, CDR2 ANQGSEA. CDR3 DNA: TGCAGCGTTAGTGAGTCGATGAACACTGAAGCTTTCTTT. Translation gives CSVSESMNTEAFF.

The chain recombines TRBV5-4 with TRBJ2-7, with 7 bases lining up with TRBD1. V dropped 2 bases and J dropped 6; count of bases not matched to a gene: 5. The CDR3 extends over 13 amino acids. Germline CDR1 reads SGHNT; CDR2 reads YYREEE (reference sequence). The CDR3: CASSFVGGGEQYF. DNA of the CDR3: TGTGCCAGCAGCTTTGTAGGGGGCGGCGAGCAGTACTTC. Using reference TRBV5-4 and TRBJ2-7 for the parts outside the CDR3, the full variable domain is ETGVTQSPTHLIKTRGQQVTLRCSSQSGHNTVSWYQQALGQGPQFIFQYYREEENGRGNFPPRFSGLQFPNYSSELNVNALELDDSALYLCASSFVGGGEQYFGPGTRLTVT.

This clone came up a few times. The chain links TRBV28 to TRBJ2-7; 7 bases agree with TRBD2. Germline CDR1 reads MDHEN; CDR2 reads SYDVKM. The V gene end was trimmed by 4 bases and the J gene end by 7 bases; junction bases not matched to a gene: 13. The length of the CDR3 is 15 residues. Here the CDR3 DNA reads TGTGCCAGCAGTTGGCGAGTCGGGAGGCCCACGGAGCAGTACTTC. Its translation is CASSWRVGRPTEQYF.

The rearrangement uses TRBV5-4 and TRBJ2-3; TRBD1 is a possible D gene (6 bases). CDR1 is SGHNT, CDR2 YYREEE, per germline (reference sequence). Trimming took off 1 base at V and 6 bases at J, with 9 bases between the two ends. CDR3 length: 13 residues. The CDR3 DNA follows: TGTGCCAGCAGCTTGTCACAGGGTGATACGCAGTATTTT. Residues: CASSLSQGDTQYF. Using reference TRBV5-4 and TRBJ2-3 for the parts outside the CDR3, the full variable domain is ETGVTQSPTHLIKTRGQQVTLRCSSQSGHNTVSWYQQALGQGPQFIFQYYREEENGRGNFPPRFSGLQFPNYSSELNVNALELDDSALYLCASSLSQGDTQYFGPGTRLTVL.

The chain joins TRBV6-5 to TRBJ1-2; D is unclear. The V gene's germline CDR1 is MNHEY and CDR2 SVGAGI. The CDR3 has 14 amino acids. V lost 4 bases, J lost 2 bases, and 11 bases lay in between. The CDR3 is CASSWEGRNYGYTF. For the CDR3, the DNA is TGTGCCAGCAGTTGGGAGGGTAGGAACTATGGCTACACCTTC.

This clone is a singleton in its sample. V gene TRBV10-2 combines with J gene TRBJ1-3; D unresolved. Trimming pared 3 bases from V and 6 bases from J, leaving 6 bases between. Germline loops: CDR1 WSHSY, CDR2 SAAADI. The CDR3 runs 12 residues. The CDR3 loop is CASSDVINTIYF. Here the CDR3 DNA reads TGCGCCAGCAGTGATGTTATAAACACCATATATTTT.

The chain links TRBV6-2 or TRBV6-3 to TRBJ1-5, with D unclear. In germline, CDR1 is MNHEY, CDR2 SVGEGT. Trimming left V 2 bases short and J 5 bases short, with 7 bases between. The CDR3 length is 13 residues. DNA of the CDR3: TGTGCCAGCAGTTACACGAGGGATCAGCCCCAGCATTTT. Translated: CASSYTRDQPQHF.

CDR3 sequence: CASSASGSAREQYF. The DNA of the CDR3 is TGTGCCAGCAGCGCTAGCGGGAGCGCCCGGGAGCAGTACTTC. This chain links TRBV9 with TRBJ2-7, with 10 bases identical to TRBD2. Germline V gene sequence: CDR1 SGDLS, CDR2 YYNGEE. Unmatched junction bases numbered 7, after V lost 3 bases and J lost 7 bases. This CDR3 has 14 residues.

This clone was picked up one time. This chain links TRBV18 with TRBJ2-3, with 8 positions matching TRBD1. Germline CDR1 is KGHSH and CDR2 is LQKENI. This CDR3 contains 18 residues. The V gene end was trimmed by 0 bases and the J gene end by 3 bases; junction bases not matched to a gene: 11. The CDR3 loop reads CASSPPGQSHRGTDTQYF. Here the CDR3 DNA reads TGTGCCAGCTCACCACCGGGGCAGAGCCACAGGGGGACAGATACGCAGTATTTT.